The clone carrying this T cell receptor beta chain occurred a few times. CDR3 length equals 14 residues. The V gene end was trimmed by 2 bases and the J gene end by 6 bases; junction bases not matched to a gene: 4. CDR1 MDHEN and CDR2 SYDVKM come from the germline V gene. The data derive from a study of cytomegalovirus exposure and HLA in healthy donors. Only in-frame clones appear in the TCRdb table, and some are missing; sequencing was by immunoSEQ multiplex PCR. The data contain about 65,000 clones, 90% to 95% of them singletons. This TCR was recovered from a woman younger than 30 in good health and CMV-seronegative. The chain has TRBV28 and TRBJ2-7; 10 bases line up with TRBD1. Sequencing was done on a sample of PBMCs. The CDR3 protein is CASSLRQGAGEQYF. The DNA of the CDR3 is TGTGCCAGCAGTTTACGACAGGGGGCAGGCGAGCAGTACTTC. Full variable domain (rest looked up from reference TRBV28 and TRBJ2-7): DVKVTQSSRYLVKRTGEKVFLECVQDMDHENMFWYRQDPGLGLRLIYFSYDVKMKEKGDIPEGYSVSREKKERFSLILESASTNQTSMYLCASSLRQGAGEQYFGPGTRLTVT.